This TCR beta chain is from a study of blood T cell repertoires in COVID-19. Whole-study context: There were acute and convalescent COVID-19 samples, and they came from the United States, Italy and Spain. In each case, the material was cDNA or gDNA derived from T cells, B-cell-depleted T cells, or PBMCs.

The CDR3 spans 14 residues. In the source study's methods: How many nucleated cells were present was estimated from reference gene primer amplification. Here immunoSEQ multiplex PCR was the method, and the copy in TCRdb shows in-frame clones only, minus some. D and trimming were read from the DNA, whereas the V and J calls and clone size are those reported in that table. The sample holds about 250,000 clones, roughly 88% seen once. The receptor was derived from a woman aged 25 to 39 with acute or convalescent COVID-19. The sequenced sample was peripheral blood. The chain couples TRBV21-1 to TRBJ1-2; no check of the table's D call, TRBD1, against the DNA was made. TRBV21-1 has pseudogene status. The chain's CDR3 is CASSKTGRGYGYTF. The DNA of the CDR3 is TGTGCCAGCAGCAAAACCGGCAGGGGTTATGGCTACACCTTC.